The following is a TCR beta chain sequence with its context. Its target is not known. This entry is derived from a study of multiple sclerosis patients with progressive multifocal leukoencephalopathy. General study results and limits: Before and during natalizumab, the clones expanded at PML already existed. TRBV and TRBJ usage showed no common pattern when PML developed.

This CDR3 region has 14 residues. V lost 6 bases to trimming and J lost 6 bases; unmatched junction nucleotides: 5. Germline V gene lookup returns CDR1 ENHRY and CDR2 SYGVKD. Clones were sequenced by immunoSEQ multiplex PCR, and TCRdb holds only the in-frame ones, with some missing. The table lists roughly 32,000 clones, about 87% of them singletons. Documented time point: time of PML onset. The T3 samples were drawn when PML began. This specimen consisted of PBMCs, obtained from a patient treated with natalizumab. This chain connects TRBV10-3 to TRBJ1-6; TRBD1 matches at 7 bases. This receptor was identified in a woman in her 40s with progressive multifocal leukoencephalopathy. Written as DNA, the CDR3 is TGTGCCATCAGGAGGGACAGCGGTAATTCACCCCTCCACTTT. Translating gives CAIRRDSGNSPLHF.